This T cell receptor (beta chain) derives from a study of Ad26.COV2.S vaccination and SARS-CoV-2 variants. Study observations and caveats: Similar non-spike TCR breadth was seen in vaccine and placebo recipients. The study found higher spike-specific TCR breadth in vaccine than placebo recipients. Breadth, reportedly substantial, characterized the spike-specific CD8+ and CD4+ T cell responses after vaccination.

CDR3 length: 13 amino acids. Trimming removed 6 bases from V and 7 bases from J, with 13 bases in between. Germline CDR1 and CDR2: MNHEY and SVGAGI. The table lists this clone with a count of one. What it binds is not known. Some clones are missing from TCRdb's copy, which holds only in-frame ones; the method was immunoSEQ multiplex PCR. The sample includes some 180,000 clones, 70% to 90% seen only once; the top ten take over 4.5%. Sequencing used peripheral blood, obtained after recovery from COVID-19. The TCR was taken from a human donor who had recovered from COVID-19. The chain joins TRBV6-5 to TRBJ1-5; TRBD1 might be the D (5 bases). The CDR3 sequence: CASRTVEWQPQHF. The CDR3 DNA sequence: TGTGCCAGCAGGACAGTGGAATGGCAGCCCCAGCATTTT.